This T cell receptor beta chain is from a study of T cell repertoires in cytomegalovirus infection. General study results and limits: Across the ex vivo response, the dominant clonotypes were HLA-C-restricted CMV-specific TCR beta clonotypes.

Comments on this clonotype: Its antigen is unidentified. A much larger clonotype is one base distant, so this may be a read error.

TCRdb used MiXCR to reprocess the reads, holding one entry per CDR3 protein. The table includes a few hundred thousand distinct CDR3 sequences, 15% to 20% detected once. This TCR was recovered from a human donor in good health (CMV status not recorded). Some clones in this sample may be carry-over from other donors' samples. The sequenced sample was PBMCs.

CDR3 nucleotides: TGTGCTAGTGGTACCCCAAGGGGCGGAGAGACCCAGTACTTC. Amino acid sequence: CASGTPRGGETQYF. This chain uses TRBV12-5 with TRBJ2-5; D perhaps matches TRBD1 (5 bases). CDR3 length equals 14 residues. The ends were cut back, 5 bases at V and 4 bases at J, with 14 bases in the middle. Germline CDR1 is LGHNT and CDR2 is FRNRAP.